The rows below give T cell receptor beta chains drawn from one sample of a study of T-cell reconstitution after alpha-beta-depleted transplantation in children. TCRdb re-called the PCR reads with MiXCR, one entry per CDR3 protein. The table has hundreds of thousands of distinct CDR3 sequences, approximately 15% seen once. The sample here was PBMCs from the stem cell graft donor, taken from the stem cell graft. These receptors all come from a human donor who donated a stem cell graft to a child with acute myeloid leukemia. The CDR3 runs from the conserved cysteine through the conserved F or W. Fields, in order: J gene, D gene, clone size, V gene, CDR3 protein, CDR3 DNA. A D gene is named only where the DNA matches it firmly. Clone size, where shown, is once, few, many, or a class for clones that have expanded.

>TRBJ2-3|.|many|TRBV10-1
CASSEQGRPPDTQYF
TGCGCCAGCAGTGAGCAAGGCCGCCCCCCAGATACGCAGTATTTT
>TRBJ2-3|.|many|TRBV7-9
CASSLPTADTQYF
TGTGCCAGCAGCTTACCCACCGCAGATACGCAGTATTTT
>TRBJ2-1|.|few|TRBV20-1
CSAESSASSYNEQFF
TGCAGTGCTGAGAGTAGCGCGAGCTCCTACAATGAGCAGTTCTTC
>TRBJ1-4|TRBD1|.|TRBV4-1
CASSLEPRQGRGKVFF
TGCGCCAGCAGCCTTGAACCGCGACAGGGTAGAGGGAAGGTGTTTTTT
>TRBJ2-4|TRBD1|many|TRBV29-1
CSVESGGRIQYF
TGCAGCGTTGAATCAGGGGGCAGGATTCAGTACTTC
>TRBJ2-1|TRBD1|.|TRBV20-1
CCATDPGQSGNEQFF
TGCTGTGCTACCGATCCGGGACAGTCAGGGAATGAGCAGTTCTTC
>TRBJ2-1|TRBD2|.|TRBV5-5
CAISPLGAGEYNEQFF
TGTGCCATCAGCCCGCTGGGAGCGGGGGAATACAATGAGCAGTTCTTC
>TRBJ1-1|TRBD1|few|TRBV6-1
CASRETGSTEAFF
TGTGCCAGCAGAGAGACAGGGAGCACTGAAGCTTTCTTT
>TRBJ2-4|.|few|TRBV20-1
CSAGGEAKNIQYF
TGCAGTGCAGGGGGGGAAGCCAAAAACATTCAGTACTTC
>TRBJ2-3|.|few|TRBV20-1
CSARPSSTDTQYF
TGCAGTGCTAGACCTTCTAGCACAGATACGCAGTATTTT
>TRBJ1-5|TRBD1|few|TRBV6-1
CASTAGQKYNQPQHF
TGTGCCAGCACCGCGGGACAGAAGTACAATCAGCCCCAGCATTTT
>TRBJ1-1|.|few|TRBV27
CASRFWGVSEAFF
TGTGCCAGCCGGTTTTGGGGGGTTTCTGAAGCTTTCTTT
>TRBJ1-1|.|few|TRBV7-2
CASTATGLQIMNTEAFF
TGTGCCAGCACCGCGACCGGACTGCAGATCATGAACACTGAAGCTTTCTTT
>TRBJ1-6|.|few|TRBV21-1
CASSKTFRQGCNSPLHF
TGTGCCAGCAGCAAAACATTCCGACAGGGGTGTAATTCACCCCTCCACTTT
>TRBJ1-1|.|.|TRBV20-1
CSARVNRGGRRTEAFF
TGCAGTGCTAGGGTCAATAGGGGGGGGAGACGGACTGAAGCTTTCTTT
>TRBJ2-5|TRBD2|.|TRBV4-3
CASSQAVGGGYQETQYF
TGCGCCAGCAGCCAAGCTGTCGGCGGGGGGTACCAAGAGACCCAGTACTTC
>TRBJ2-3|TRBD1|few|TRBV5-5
CASSLGQGFTTDTQYF
TGTGCCAGCAGCTTGGGACAGGGGTTCACAACAGATACGCAGTATTTT
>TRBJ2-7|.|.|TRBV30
CAWRDANSYEQYF
TGTGCCTGGAGGGACGCCAACTCCTACGAGCAGTACTTC
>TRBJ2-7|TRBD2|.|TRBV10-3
CAISEKRGAYEQYF
TGTGCCATCAGTGAGAAGCGGGGGGCCTACGAGCAGTACTTC
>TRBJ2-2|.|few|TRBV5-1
CASSFFPGVLGGELFF
TGCGCCAGTTCCTTTTTTCCAGGGGTCCTCGGCGGGGAGCTGTTTTTT
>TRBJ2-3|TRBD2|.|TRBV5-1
CASSSGTSAVTQYF
TGCGCCAGCAGCTCCGGGACTAGCGCTGTTACGCAGTATTTT
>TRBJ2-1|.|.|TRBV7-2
CASSPRRGAYNEQFF
TGTGCCAGCAGCCCAAGGCGGGGTGCCTACAATGAGCAGTTCTTC
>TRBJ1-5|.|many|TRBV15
CATSRDGEGGNQPQHF
TGTGCCACCAGCAGAGATGGTGAGGGAGGCAATCAGCCCCAGCATTTT
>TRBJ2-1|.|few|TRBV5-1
CASSGGPGQENEQFF
TGCGCCAGCAGCGGGGGGCCGGGGCAGGAAAATGAGCAGTTCTTC
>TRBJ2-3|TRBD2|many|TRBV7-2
CASSPDLPTTSGGARSQYF
TGTGCCAGCAGCCCCGACTTACCTACGACTAGCGGGGGGGCCAGGTCCCAGTATTTT
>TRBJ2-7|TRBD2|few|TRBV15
CATSRPGLADYEQYF
TGTGCCACCAGCAGACCGGGACTAGCGGATTACGAGCAGTACTTC
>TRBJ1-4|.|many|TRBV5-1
CASSLTGRGRSEKLFF
TGCGCCAGCAGCTTGACTGGACGAGGCAGAAGTGAAAAACTGTTTTTT
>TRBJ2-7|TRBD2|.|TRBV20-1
CSARAPGGSYEQYF
TGCAGTGCTAGAGCCCCGGGAGGCTCCTACGAGCAGTACTTC
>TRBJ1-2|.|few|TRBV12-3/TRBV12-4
CASSLYVSGYTF
TGTGCCAGCAGCCTCTATGTTAGTGGCTACACCTTC
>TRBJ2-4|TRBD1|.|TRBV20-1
CSASTGTGMYVKNIQYF
TGCAGTGCTAGCACCGGGACAGGGATGTATGTCAAAAACATTCAGTACTTC
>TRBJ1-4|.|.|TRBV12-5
CASGQGRGLDEKLFF
TGTGCTAGTGGCCAAGGAAGGGGGTTGGATGAAAAACTGTTTTTT
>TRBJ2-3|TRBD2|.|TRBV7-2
CASSPRGSGGANTQYF
TGTGCCAGCAGCCCCCGAGGTAGCGGGGGGGCAAATACGCAGTATTTT
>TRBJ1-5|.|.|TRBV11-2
CASSTLKGGSNQPQHF
TGTGCCAGCAGCACCCTGAAGGGGGGTAGCAATCAGCCCCAGCATTTT
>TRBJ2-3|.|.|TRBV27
CASRWGTPLDPQYF
TGTGCCAGCAGATGGGGGACTCCATTGGACCCGCAGTATTTT
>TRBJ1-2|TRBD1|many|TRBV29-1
CSEGAGDYGYTF
TGCAGCGAGGGGGCAGGGGATTATGGCTACACCTTC
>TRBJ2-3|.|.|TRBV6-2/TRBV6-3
CASSPGRVQFTDTQYF
TGTGCCAGCAGTCCCGGACGAGTTCAGTTCACAGATACGCAGTATTTT
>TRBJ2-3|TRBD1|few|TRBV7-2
CASRGTEIYTQYF
TGTGCCAGCAGGGGGACAGAAATTTATACGCAGTATTTT
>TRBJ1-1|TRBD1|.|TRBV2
CAGQGWTEAFF
TGTGCCGGACAGGGTTGGACTGAAGCTTTCTTT
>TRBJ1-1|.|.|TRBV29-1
CSVSTDEAFF
TGCAGCGTTTCGACAGATGAAGCTTTCTTT
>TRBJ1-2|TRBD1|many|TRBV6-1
CASSEAHEGETGNYGYTF
TGTGCCAGCAGTGAAGCCCACGAAGGGGAGACAGGGAACTATGGCTACACCTTC
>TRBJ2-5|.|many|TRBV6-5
CASSSLRETQYF
TGTGCCAGCAGTTCCTTACGAGAGACCCAGTACTTC
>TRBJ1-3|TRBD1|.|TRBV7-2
CASSLEPTGGDTIYF
TGTGCCAGCAGCTTAGAGCCGACAGGGGGCGACACCATATATTTT
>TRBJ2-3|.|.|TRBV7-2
CASSAGINSDTQYF
TGTGCCAGCAGCGCCGGGATTAACTCAGATACGCAGTATTTT
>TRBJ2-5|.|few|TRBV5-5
CASSSWPLGKDQETQYF
TGTGCCAGCAGCTCATGGCCGTTAGGAAAAGACCAAGAGACCCAGTACTTC
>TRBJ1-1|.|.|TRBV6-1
CASSEALTGGTEAFF
TGTGCCAGCAGTGAAGCTTTGACCGGGGGCACTGAAGCTTTCTTT
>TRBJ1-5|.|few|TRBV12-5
CASGERQPQHF
TGTGCTAGTGGTGAACGACAGCCCCAGCATTTT
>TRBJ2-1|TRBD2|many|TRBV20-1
CSVLGGAYNEQFF
TGCAGTGTCCTCGGGGGGGCCTACAATGAGCAGTTCTTC
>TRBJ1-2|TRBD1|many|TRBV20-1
CSARVGSGGAGYTF
TGCAGTGCTAGAGTTGGGTCAGGGGGCGCCGGCTACACCTTC
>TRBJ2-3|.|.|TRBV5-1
CASSVKTTDTQYF
TGCGCCAGCAGCGTGAAAACCACAGATACGCAGTATTTT
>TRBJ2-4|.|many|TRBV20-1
CSASRNLENIQYF
TGCAGTGCTAGCCGTAACCTGGAAAACATTCAGTACTTC
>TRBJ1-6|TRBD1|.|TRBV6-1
CASNTGLDRVNSPLHF
TGTGCCAGCAACACCGGACTGGACAGGGTGAATTCACCCCTCCACTTT
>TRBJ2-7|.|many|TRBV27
CASSLTRDGTYEQYF
TGTGCCAGCAGTTTGACCCGGGACGGCACCTACGAGCAGTACTTC